Listed below are T cell receptor beta chains from one sample, sequenced in a study of T cell responses to AZD1222 COVID-19 vaccine. Data came from immunoSEQ multiplex PCR; TCRdb stores just in-frame clones and leaves some out. The table includes approximately 160,000 clones, 85% to 95% detected once. This specimen consisted of peripheral blood, obtained on day 0 of AZD1222 vaccination. Receptors originate from an adult in good health. The CDR3 runs from the conserved cysteine through the conserved F or W. A D gene is named only where the DNA matches it firmly. A row's size may be missing; if present it is once, few, many or a size class.

v_gene,abundance,d_gene,j_gene,CDR3aa,CDR3nt
TRBV3-1/TRBV3-2,few,TRBD1,TRBJ1-3,CASSRPTGQGAKWTGNTIYF,TGTGCCAGCAGCCGACCCACGGGACAGGGGGCTAAATGGACTGGAAACACCATATATTTT
TRBV12-5,.,.,TRBJ2-1,CASGLVPQQRFF,TGTGCTAGTGGTTTGGTTCCTCAACAAAGGTTCTTC
TRBV10-3,.,TRBD1,TRBJ1-6,CATKPVTGGGSPLHF,TGTGCCACCAAACCCGTCACAGGGGGTGGTTCACCCCTCCACTTT
TRBV29-1,.,TRBD1,TRBJ1-2,CSVVFGTGDFPLYGYTF,TGCAGCGTTGTATTCGGGACAGGGGATTTTCCCCTCTATGGCTACACCTTC
TRBV9,.,TRBD1,TRBJ1-1,CASSPRTGAAPAFF,TGTGCCAGCAGCCCCCGGACAGGGGCCGCCCCGGCTTTCTTT
TRBV5-1,.,.,TRBJ1-4,CASSLAGQATNEKLFF,TGCGCCAGCAGCTTGGCTGGCCAAGCAACTAATGAAAAACTGTTTTTT
TRBV7-9,.,TRBD1,TRBJ1-3,CASSITPGQGSSGNTIYF,TGTGCCAGCAGCATAACCCCGGGACAGGGGAGTTCTGGAAACACCATATATTTT
TRBV18,.,.,TRBJ1-4,CASSPPTGREKLFF,TGTGCCAGCTCACCACCAACAGGAAGAGAAAAACTGTTTTTT
TRBV7-3,.,.,TRBJ2-3,CASSLAARGARTDTQYF,TGTGCCAGCAGCTTAGCCGCAAGGGGGGCTCGAACAGATACGCAGTATTTT
TRBV5-1,.,.,TRBJ2-6,CASRPNSGANVLTF,TGCGCCAGCCGACCGAACTCTGGGGCCAACGTCCTGACTTTC